These 7 T cell receptor beta chains were sequenced from one sample in a study of blood T cell repertoires in COVID-19. The protocol was immunoSEQ multiplex PCR, while the TCRdb copy is restricted to in-frame clones and leaves out a portion. Found here are hundreds of thousands of clones, roughly 85% of them singletons; the top ten hold around 1.4%. Sequenced input: peripheral blood. These receptors were taken from a woman in her twenties or thirties with active or convalescent COVID-19.

This clone was recorded once. V and J are TRBV12-3 or TRBV12-4 and TRBJ1-2; maybe TRBD1 (6 bases). The CDR3 contains 13 residues. V lost 1 base and J lost 8, with 11 bases in between. CDR3 residues: CASSLVGATGYTF. CDR3 nucleotide sequence: TGTGCCAGCAGTTTAGTGGGGGCGACGGGCTACACCTTC.

This clone is a singleton in its sample. The genes are TRBV11-1 and TRBJ2-5; TRBD2 is a possible D gene (5 bases). V gave up 8 bases and J gave up 2 bases, with 18 bases separating them. Per the germline V gene, CDR1 is SGHAT and CDR2 is FQDESV (reference sequence). The CDR3 spans 15 residues. This chain's CDR3 is CASGGGSLGQETQYF. In DNA, the CDR3 is TGTGCCAGCGGCGGAGGCAGCTTGGGGCAAGAGACCCAGTACTTC.

With respect to this clone: Germline is not matched at one junction end, which may reflect a read error. This chain connects TRBV4-1 to TRBJ2-2, with D perhaps matching TRBD1 (6 bases). CDR1 is MGHRA, CDR2 YSYEKL, per germline. The CDR3 totals 19 residues. Here the CDR3 reads CPSSRLSPIVNRDTGELFF. The CDR3, as DNA: TGCCCCAGCAGCCGTCTCTCTCCTATCGTAAACAGGGACACCGGGGAGCTGTTTTTT.

The chain has TRBV5-1 and TRBJ2-1, with 9 bases identical to TRBD2. The CDR3 length is 18 residues. V was clipped by 2 bases and J by 2 bases; unmatched bases: 11. Germline V gene lookup returns CDR1 SGHRS and CDR2 YFSETQ. In nucleotides, the CDR3 is TGCGCCAGCAGCTTCAACCAGAGGCTAGCGGGGACCTACAATGAGCAGTTCTTC. Its protein product is CASSFNQRLAGTYNEQFF.

The genes are TRBV5-1 and TRBJ1-4; a possible D gene is TRBD1 (6 bases). Germline V gives CDR1 SGHRS, CDR2 YFSETQ. V was clipped by 4 bases and J by 5 bases, with 18 bases between them. The CDR3 is made up of 16 amino acids. DNA of the CDR3: TGCGCCAGCAGCCTGGACGGGGCAGGGGCCAATGAAAAACTGTTTTTT. Translated: CASSLDGAGANEKLFF. Together with reference TRBV5-1 and TRBJ1-4, the CDR3 gives the full variable domain: KAGVTQTPRYLIKTRGQQVTLSCSPISGHRSVSWYQQTPGQGLQFLFEYFSETQRNKGNFPGRFSGRQFSNSRSEMNVSTLELGDSALYLCASSLDGAGANEKLFFGSGTQLSVL.

This chain's CDR3 is CAFRGLAGSGANVLTF. The CDR3 DNA follows: TGTGCCTTCCGGGGACTAGCGGGATCCGGGGCCAACGTCCTGACTTTC. The rearrangement uses TRBV30 and TRBJ2-6, with TRBD2 matching 13 bases. V lost 7 bases to trimming and J lost 4 bases; unmatched junction nucleotides: 7. The germline V gene encodes CDR1 GTSNPN and CDR2 SVGIG (reference sequence). The CDR3 covers 16 residues.

This clone was seen only once. This chain joins TRBV30 and TRBJ1-2; no reliable D call. This CDR3 contains 13 residues. Trimming took 1 base from V and 4 from J, leaving 10 bases between them. Germline assignment: CDR1 GTSNPN and CDR2 SVGIG (reference sequence). The CDR3 coding sequence is TGTGCCTGGAGTGGAGGTTTACCCTATGGCTACACCTTC. Protein: CAWSGGLPYGYTF.